This T cell receptor beta chain was identified during a study of shared clonotypes between healthy human individuals. This clone was counted only a few times. Produced via immunoSEQ multiplex PCR; TCRdb's table is partial and in-frame only. The sample carries about 2.3 million clones, over 90% recorded once. Germline V lookup: CDR1 LNHDA, CDR2 SQIVND (reference sequence). Trimming removed 4 bases from V and 10 bases from J, with 8 bases in between. The length of the CDR3 is 11 residues. The chain couples TRBV19 to TRBJ2-1; no clear D. Input material: naive CD4+ T cells from PBMCs. The subset: CD45RA+ positively selected. This clonotype was obtained from a man between 18 and 29 years old in good health. Some clones in this sample may be carry-over from other donors' samples. CDR3 loop: CASSRTQEQFF. The CDR3, as DNA: TGTGCCAGTAGTAGGACGCAGGAGCAGTTCTTC.